One T cell receptor (beta chain) is described in this entry. Antigen: not known. The data were obtained in a study of T-cell memory formation after mild COVID-19. Overall study results and limits: CD4+ contracting clones were found mainly in CM and EM, and CD8+ ones in EMRA.

The germline gives CDR1 MNHEY, CDR2 SVGAGI. The CDR3 sequence is 13 residues long. V dropped 8 bases and J dropped 5 bases, with 13 bases sitting between them. TCRdb used MiXCR to reprocess the 5' RACE reads, holding one entry per CDR3 protein. The repertoire holds 250,000 to 350,000 distinct CDR3 sequences, with around a sixth as singletons. The TCR sequence derives from a young man who had mild COVID-19 (a few samples of this study predate the infection). Cell type and time point are not known. The chain joins TRBV6-5 to TRBJ1-5; D perhaps matches TRBD1 (6 bases). Sequenced material: PBMCs or a T cell subset sorted from them (not recorded which). The CDR3, as DNA: TGTGCCAGCGGCAGGGGACTTGATCAGCCCCAGCATTTT. As protein: CASGRGLDQPQHF.